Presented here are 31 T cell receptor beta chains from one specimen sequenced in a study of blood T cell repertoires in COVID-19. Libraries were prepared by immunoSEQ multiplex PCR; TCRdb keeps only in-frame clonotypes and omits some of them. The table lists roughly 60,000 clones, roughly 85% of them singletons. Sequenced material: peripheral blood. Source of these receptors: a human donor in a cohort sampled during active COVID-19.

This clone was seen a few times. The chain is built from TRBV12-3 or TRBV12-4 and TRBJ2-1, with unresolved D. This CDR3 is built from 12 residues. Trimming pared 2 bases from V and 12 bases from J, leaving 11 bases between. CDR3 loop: CASSLQWSRQFF. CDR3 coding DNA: TGTGCCAGCAGTTTACAGTGGTCCAGGCAGTTCTTC.

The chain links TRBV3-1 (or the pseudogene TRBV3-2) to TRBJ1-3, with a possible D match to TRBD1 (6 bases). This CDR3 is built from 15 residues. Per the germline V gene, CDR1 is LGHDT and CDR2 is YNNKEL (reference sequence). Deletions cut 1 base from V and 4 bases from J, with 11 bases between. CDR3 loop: CASSQVGGRGNTIYF. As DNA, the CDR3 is TGTGCCAGCAGCCAAGTGGGGGGGCGCGGAAACACCATATATTTT.

CDR3 bases: TGTGCCAGCAGTTCCGACAGGGCCTTTAATGAAAAACTGTTTTTT. As protein: CASSSDRAFNEKLFF. This sequence joins TRBV5-5 and TRBJ1-4; the match to TRBD1 covers 7 bases. The CDR3 spans 15 residues. V trimming: 5 bases; J trimming: 4 bases; junction bases outside the gene matches: 8. The germline V gene encodes CDR1 SGHKS and CDR2 YYEKEE (reference sequence).

DNA for the CDR3: TGCAGCGTTGAATTCCCTCACACGGATACGCAGTATTTT. Protein product: CSVEFPHTDTQYF. The V and J genes are TRBV29-1 and TRBJ2-3; no firm D call. Germline loops: CDR1 SQVTM, CDR2 ANQGSEA. This CDR3 is 13 amino acids long. V gave up 2 bases and J gave up 6 bases, with 12 bases separating them.

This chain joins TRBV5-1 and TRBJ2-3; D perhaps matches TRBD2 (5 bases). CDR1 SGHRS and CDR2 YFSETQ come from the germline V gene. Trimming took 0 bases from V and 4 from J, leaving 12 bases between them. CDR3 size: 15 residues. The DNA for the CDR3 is TGCGCCAGCAGCTTGGTCCTAGCAGAGGCAGATACGCAGTATTTT. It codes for CASSLVLAEADTQYF.

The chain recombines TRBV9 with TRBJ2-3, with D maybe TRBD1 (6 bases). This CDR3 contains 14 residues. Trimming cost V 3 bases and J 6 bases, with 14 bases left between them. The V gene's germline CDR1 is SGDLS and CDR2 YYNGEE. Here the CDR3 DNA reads TGTGCCAGCAGCGCCTGGACAGCTGGGGATACGCAGTATTTT. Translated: CASSAWTAGDTQYF.

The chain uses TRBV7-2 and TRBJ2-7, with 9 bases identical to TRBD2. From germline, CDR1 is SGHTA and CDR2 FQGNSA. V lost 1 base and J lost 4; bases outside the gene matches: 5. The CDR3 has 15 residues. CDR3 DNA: TGTGCCAGCAGCTTAGTTGGCGGGGGGGCTTACGAGCAGTACTTC. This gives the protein CASSLVGGGAYEQYF. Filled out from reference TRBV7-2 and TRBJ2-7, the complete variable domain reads GAGVSQSPSNKVTEKGKDVELRCDPISGHTALYWYRQSLGQGLEFLIYFQGNSAPDKSGLPSDRFSAERTGGSVSTLTIQRTQQEDSAVYLCASSLVGGGAYEQYFGPGTRLTVT.

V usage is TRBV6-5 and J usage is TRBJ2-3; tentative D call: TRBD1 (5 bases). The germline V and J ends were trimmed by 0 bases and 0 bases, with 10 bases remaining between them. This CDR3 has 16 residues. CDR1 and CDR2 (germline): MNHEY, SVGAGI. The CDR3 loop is CASSYSVGLSTDTQYF. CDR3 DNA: TGTGCCAGCAGTTACTCCGTGGGGCTGAGCACAGATACGCAGTATTTT.

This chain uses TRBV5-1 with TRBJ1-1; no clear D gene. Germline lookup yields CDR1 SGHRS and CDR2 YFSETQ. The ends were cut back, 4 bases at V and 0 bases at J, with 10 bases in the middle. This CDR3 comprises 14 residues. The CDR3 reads CASSDYDMNTEAFF. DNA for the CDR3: TGCGCCAGCAGCGACTACGATATGAACACTGAAGCTTTCTTT.

The CDR3: CASTGTGIFGGELFF. DNA for the CDR3: TGTGCCAGCACCGGGACAGGGATTTTTGGCGGGGAGCTGTTTTTT. The chain couples TRBV25-1 to TRBJ2-2, with TRBD1 matching over 9 bases. V shed 7 bases and J 7 bases; nucleotides not matched to a gene: 10. Germline V gene lookup returns CDR1 MGHDK and CDR2 SYGVNS. The CDR3 spans 15 residues. The complete variable domain, with remaining parts taken from reference TRBV25-1 and TRBJ2-2, reads EADIYQTPRYLVIGTGKKITLECSQTMGHDKMYWYQQDPGMELHLIHYSYGVNSTEKGDLSSESTVSRIRTEHFPLTLESARPSHTSQYLCASTGTGIFGGELFFGEGSRLTVL.

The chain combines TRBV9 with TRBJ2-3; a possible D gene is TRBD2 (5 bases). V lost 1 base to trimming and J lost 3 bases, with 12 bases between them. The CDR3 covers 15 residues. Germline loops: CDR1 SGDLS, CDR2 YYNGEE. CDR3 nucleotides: TGTGCCAGCAGCGTACTAGCCTCGGGTACAGATACGCAGTATTTT. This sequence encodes CASSVLASGTDTQYF.

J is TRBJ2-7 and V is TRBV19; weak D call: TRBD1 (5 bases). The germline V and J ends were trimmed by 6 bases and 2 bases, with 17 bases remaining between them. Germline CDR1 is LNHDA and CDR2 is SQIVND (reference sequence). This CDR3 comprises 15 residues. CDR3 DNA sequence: TGTGCCAGTAGCCCTACAGGCCGCATTACCTACGAGCAGTACTTC. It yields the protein CASSPTGRITYEQYF.

The CDR3 coding sequence is TGTGCCAGCAGTTTAGGCCGGGGTAGGATTCAGTACTTC. Translated: CASSLGRGRIQYF. V gene TRBV6-2 or TRBV6-3 combines with J gene TRBJ2-4; a weak D match, TRBD2 (5 bases). Trimming cost V 4 bases and J 10 bases, with 14 bases left between them. This CDR3 has 13 residues. Germline-derived CDR1 and CDR2 are MNHEY and SVGEGT.

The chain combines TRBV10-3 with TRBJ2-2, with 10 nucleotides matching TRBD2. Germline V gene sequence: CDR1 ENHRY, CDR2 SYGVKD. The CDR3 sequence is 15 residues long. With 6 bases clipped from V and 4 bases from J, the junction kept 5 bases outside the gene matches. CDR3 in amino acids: CAIRQRGGLTGELFF. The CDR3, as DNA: TGTGCCATCAGGCAGCGGGGGGGCCTCACCGGGGAGCTGTTTTTT.

This CDR3 is CASSFLGGAGELFF. The CDR3 coding sequence is TGTGCCAGCAGTTTTCTTGGCGGGGCCGGGGAGCTGTTTTTT. The J gene is TRBJ2-2, the V gene TRBV27, with D perhaps matching TRBD2 (6 bases). The CDR3 length is 14 residues. Germline CDR1 MNHEY, CDR2 SMNVEV (reference sequence). The germline V and J ends were trimmed by 3 bases and 6 bases, with 11 bases remaining between them.

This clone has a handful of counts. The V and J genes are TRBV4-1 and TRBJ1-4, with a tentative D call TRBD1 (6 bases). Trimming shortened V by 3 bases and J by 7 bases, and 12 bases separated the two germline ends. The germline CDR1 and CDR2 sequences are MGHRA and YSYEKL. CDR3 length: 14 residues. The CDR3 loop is CASSQTQGVEKLFF. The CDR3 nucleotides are TGCGCCAGCAGCCAGACACAGGGCGTTGAAAAACTGTTTTTT.

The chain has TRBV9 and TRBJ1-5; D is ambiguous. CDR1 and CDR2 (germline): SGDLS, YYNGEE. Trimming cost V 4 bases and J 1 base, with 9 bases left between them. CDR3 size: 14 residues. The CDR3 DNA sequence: TGTGCCAGCAGCAGAGCGGGAAGCAATCAGCCCCAGCATTTT. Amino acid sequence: CASSRAGSNQPQHF.

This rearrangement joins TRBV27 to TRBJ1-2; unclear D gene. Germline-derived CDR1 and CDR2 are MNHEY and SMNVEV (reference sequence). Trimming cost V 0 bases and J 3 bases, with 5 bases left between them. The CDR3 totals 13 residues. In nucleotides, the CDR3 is TGTGCCAGCAGTTTATCACCAGACTATGGCTACACCTTC. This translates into CASSLSPDYGYTF.

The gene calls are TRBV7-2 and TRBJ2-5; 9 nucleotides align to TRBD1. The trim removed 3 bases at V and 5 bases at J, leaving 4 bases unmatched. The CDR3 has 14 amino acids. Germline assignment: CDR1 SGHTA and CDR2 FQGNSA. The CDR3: CASSFNRGQETQYF. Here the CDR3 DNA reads TGTGCCAGCAGCTTTAACAGGGGGCAGGAGACCCAGTACTTC.

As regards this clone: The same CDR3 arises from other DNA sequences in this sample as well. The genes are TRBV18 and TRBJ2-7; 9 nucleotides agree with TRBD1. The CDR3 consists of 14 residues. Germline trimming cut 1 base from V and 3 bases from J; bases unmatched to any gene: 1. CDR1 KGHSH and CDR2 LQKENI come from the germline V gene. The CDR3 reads CASSPRDRVYEQYF. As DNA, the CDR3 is TGTGCCAGCTCACCACGGGACAGGGTCTACGAGCAGTACTTC.

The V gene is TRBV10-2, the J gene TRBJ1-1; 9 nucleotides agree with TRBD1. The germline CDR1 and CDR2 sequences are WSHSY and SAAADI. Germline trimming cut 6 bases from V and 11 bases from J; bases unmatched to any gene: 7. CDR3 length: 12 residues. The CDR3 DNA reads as TGCGCCAGCAGCCGGGACAGGGTTGACGCTTTCTTT. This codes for CASSRDRVDAFF.

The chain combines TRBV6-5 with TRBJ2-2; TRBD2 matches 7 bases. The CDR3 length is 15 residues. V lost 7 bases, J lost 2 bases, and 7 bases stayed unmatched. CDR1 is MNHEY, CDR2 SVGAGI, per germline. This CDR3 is CASKGAGFNTGELFF. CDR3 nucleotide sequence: TGTGCCAGCAAAGGAGCGGGGTTTAACACCGGGGAGCTGTTTTTT.

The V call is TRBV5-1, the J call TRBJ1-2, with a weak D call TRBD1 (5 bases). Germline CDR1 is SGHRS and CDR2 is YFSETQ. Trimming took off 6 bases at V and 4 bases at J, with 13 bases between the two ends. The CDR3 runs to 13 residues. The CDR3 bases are TGCGCCAGCACCCCCGGCGGGGGCTATGGCTACACCTTC. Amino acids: CASTPGGGYGYTF.

CDR3 residues: CASGPGTGTDTQYF. CDR3 bases: TGTGCTAGTGGTCCTGGGACAGGCACAGATACGCAGTATTTT. V usage is TRBV12-5 and J usage is TRBJ2-3; 7 nucleotides match TRBD1. The junction had 3 bases not matched to a gene; V was cut back by 5 bases and J by 1 base. Germline V gene lookup returns CDR1 LGHNT and CDR2 FRNRAP. The CDR3 is 14 residues long.

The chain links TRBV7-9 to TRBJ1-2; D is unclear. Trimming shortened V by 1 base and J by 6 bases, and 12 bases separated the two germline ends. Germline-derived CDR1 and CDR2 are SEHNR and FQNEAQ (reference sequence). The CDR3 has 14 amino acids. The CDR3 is CASSLETLENGYTF. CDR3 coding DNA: TGTGCCAGCAGCTTAGAAACCCTTGAGAATGGCTACACCTTC.

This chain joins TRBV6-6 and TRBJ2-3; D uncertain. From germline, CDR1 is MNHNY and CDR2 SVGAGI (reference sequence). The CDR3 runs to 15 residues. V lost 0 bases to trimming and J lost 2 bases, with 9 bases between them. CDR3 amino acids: CASSYSEEFTDTQYF. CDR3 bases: TGTGCCAGCAGTTACTCTGAGGAATTCACAGATACGCAGTATTTT.

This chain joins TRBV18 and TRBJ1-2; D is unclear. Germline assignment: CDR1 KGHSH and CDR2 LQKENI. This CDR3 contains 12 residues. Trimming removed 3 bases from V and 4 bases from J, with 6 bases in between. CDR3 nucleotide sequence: TGTGCCAGCTCACCTAGTCTCTATGGCTACACCTTC. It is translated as CASSPSLYGYTF.

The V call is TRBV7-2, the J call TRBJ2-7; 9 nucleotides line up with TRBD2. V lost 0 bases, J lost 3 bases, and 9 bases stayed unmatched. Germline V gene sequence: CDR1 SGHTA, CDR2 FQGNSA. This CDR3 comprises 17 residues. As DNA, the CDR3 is TGTGCCAGCAGCTTAGCGGCGGCCGGGACTAGCAGCTACGAGCAGTACTTC. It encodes CASSLAAAGTSSYEQYF.

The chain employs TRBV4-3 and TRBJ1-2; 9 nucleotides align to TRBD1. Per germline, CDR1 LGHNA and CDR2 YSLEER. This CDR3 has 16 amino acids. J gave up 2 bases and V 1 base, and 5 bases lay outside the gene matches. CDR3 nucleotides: TGCGCCAGCAGCCAAGGTACAGGGGGCTTCAACTATGGCTACACCTTC. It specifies CASSQGTGGFNYGYTF.

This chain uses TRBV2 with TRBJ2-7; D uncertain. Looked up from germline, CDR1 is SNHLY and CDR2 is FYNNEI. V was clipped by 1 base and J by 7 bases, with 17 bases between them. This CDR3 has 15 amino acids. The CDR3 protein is CASSEGTLSLGEQYF. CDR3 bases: TGTGCCAGCAGTGAAGGTACGCTTAGTCTCGGGGAGCAGTACTTC.

CDR3: CASSLRSSGAETQYF. In nucleotides, the CDR3 is TGTGCCAGCAGCTTGAGGTCTAGCGGGGCGGAGACCCAGTACTTC. V is TRBV5-6 and J is TRBJ2-5, with TRBD2 matching 9 bases. Germline V lookup: CDR1 SGHDT, CDR2 YYEEEE. V gave up 1 base and J gave up 5 bases; unmatched junction bases: 6. The CDR3 is made up of 15 amino acids. Full variable domain (missing parts from reference TRBV5-6 and TRBJ2-5): DAGVTQSPTHLIKTRGQQVTLRCSPKSGHDTVSWYQQALGQGPQFIFQYYEEEERQRGNFPDRFSGHQFPNYSSELNVNALLLGDSALYLCASSLRSSGAETQYFGPGTRLLVL.